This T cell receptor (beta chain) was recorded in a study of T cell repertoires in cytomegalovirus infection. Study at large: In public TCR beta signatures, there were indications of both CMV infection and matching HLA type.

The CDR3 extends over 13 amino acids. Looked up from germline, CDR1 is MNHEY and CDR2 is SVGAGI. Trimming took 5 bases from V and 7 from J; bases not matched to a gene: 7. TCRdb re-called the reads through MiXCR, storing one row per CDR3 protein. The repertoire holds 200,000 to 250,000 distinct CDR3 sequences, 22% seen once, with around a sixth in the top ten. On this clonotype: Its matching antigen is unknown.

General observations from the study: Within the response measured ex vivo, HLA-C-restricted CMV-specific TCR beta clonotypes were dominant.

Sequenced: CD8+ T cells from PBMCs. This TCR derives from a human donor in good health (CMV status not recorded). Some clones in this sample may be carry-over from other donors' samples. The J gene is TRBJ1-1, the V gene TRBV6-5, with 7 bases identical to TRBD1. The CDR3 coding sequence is TGTGCCAGCAGTCCAACCGGACAGGTTGAAGCTTTCTTT. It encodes CASSPTGQVEAFF.